Presented here are 7 T cell receptor beta chains from one specimen sequenced in a study of OX40 agonist ivuxolimab in advanced cancers. Profiling relied on immunoSEQ multiplex PCR, and the TCRdb table lists in-frame clones only, not all of them. This table holds 20,000 to 25,000 clones, roughly four fifths found once. The specimen comprised CD4+ or CD8+ T cells sorted from blood, sampled in a trial of the OX40 agonist ivuxolimab. These receptors were taken from an adult with an advanced solid tumor such as melanoma, head and neck, liver or kidney cancer.

The table lists this clone with a count of one. This chain connects TRBV11-3 to TRBJ1-1; 8 bases line up with TRBD1. Trimming cost V 4 bases and J 10 bases; bases outside gene matches: 8. This CDR3 spans 13 amino acids. Germline-derived CDR1 and CDR2 are SGHNT and YENEEA. For the CDR3, the DNA is TGTGCCAGCAGCTCAGGACAGGGTGGAGGAGCTTTCTTT. This gives the protein CASSSGQGGGAFF.

V usage is TRBV7-2 and J usage is TRBJ2-1, with TRBD2 matching over 10 bases. The ends lost 4 bases at V and 0 bases at J; junction bases unmatched: 3. Germline lookup yields CDR1 SGHTA and CDR2 FQGNSA. The CDR3 loop spans 16 amino acids. CDR3 in amino acids: CASSSGLAASYNEQFF. DNA of the CDR3: TGTGCCAGCAGCTCTGGACTAGCGGCCTCCTACAATGAGCAGTTCTTC.

V and J are TRBV15 and TRBJ2-1; D is uncertain. V dropped 6 bases and J dropped 0 bases, with 21 bases sitting between them. CDR3 size: 18 residues. The V gene's germline CDR1 is LNHNV and CDR2 YYDKDF (reference sequence). The CDR3 here is CATRPESSGISSYNEQFF. The CDR3 nucleotides read TGTGCCACCAGACCAGAGTCATCCGGAATTAGCTCCTACAATGAGCAGTTCTTC.

This clone was seen more than once but under ten times. The chain couples TRBV7-3 to TRBJ2-5; no reliable D call. The CDR3 consists of 14 residues. V was shortened by 5 bases and J by 2 bases, with 12 bases between the two germline ends. Germline V lookup: CDR1 SGHTA, CDR2 FQGTGA. CDR3 bases: TGTGCCAGCAGCCCCCGCAGCGAACAAGAGACCCAGTACTTC. Residues: CASSPRSEQETQYF. The whole variable domain, remainder taken from reference TRBV7-3 and TRBJ2-5, is GAGVSQTPSNKVTEKGKYVELRCDPISGHTALYWYRQSLGQGPEFLIYFQGTGAADDSGLPNDRFFAVRPEGSVSTLKIQRTERGDSAVYLCASSPRSEQETQYFGPGTRLLVL.

V usage is TRBV4-1 and J usage is TRBJ1-1; possible D gene TRBD1, 5 bases. Germline assignment: CDR1 MGHRA and CDR2 YSYEKL. The CDR3 loop spans 15 amino acids. V lost 3 bases to trimming and J lost 0 bases, with 11 bases between them. Here the CDR3 reads CASSQRDGMNTEAFF. DNA for the CDR3: TGCGCCAGCAGCCAGAGGGACGGGATGAACACTGAAGCTTTCTTT.

The chain has TRBV7-9 and TRBJ2-1; 9 nucleotides agree with TRBD2. From germline, CDR1 is SEHNR and CDR2 FQNEAQ (reference sequence). The CDR3 consists of 18 residues. After removal of 5 bases from V and 5 bases from J, the junction contained 16 bases not matched to a gene. The CDR3 DNA reads as TGTGCCAGCAGCGCCTTTCCTAGCGGGACTAAAGATGACAATGAGCAGTTCTTC. Translation gives CASSAFPSGTKDDNEQFF.

This clone came up once. This sequence joins TRBV6-1 and TRBJ2-1, with unresolved D. Between the trimmed V and J ends, which lost 1 base and 3 bases, there was a span of 7 bases. The germline gives CDR1 MNHNS, CDR2 SASEGT. The length of the CDR3 is 14 residues. The CDR3, as DNA: TGTGCCAGCAGTGAAGGCTCCCTCTACAATGAGCAGTTCTTC. This gives the protein CASSEGSLYNEQFF.